This TCR beta chain came from a study of blood T cell repertoires in COVID-19. About the research overall: The cDNA or gDNA used as material had been derived from T cells, B-cell-depleted T cells, or PBMCs.

CDR1 and CDR2 (germline): DFQATT, SNEGSKA (reference sequence). The CDR3 runs 11 residues. Trimming stripped 5 bases from V and 5 bases from J, with 7 bases between. Method: immunoSEQ multiplex PCR; TCRdb's copy keeps in-frame clones and lacks some. This table holds about 160,000 clones, 75% to 90% found once. The sequence was obtained from a human donor in a cohort sampled during active COVID-19. Sequenced material: peripheral blood. V usage is TRBV20-1 and J usage is TRBJ2-1, with a weak D call TRBD1 (5 bases). This CDR3 reads CSAGHHNEQFF. The CDR3 DNA reads as TGCAGTGCTGGACATCACAATGAGCAGTTCTTC.